These 13 T cell receptor beta chains came from one sample sequenced in a study of human T cells and chemical hapten exposure. Time point defined: patch test 3, about 24 weeks after DPC sensitization. Specified treatment: therapeutic diphenylcyclopropenone sensitization with weekly scalp DPC. TCRdb re-called the RACE reads with MiXCR, one entry per CDR3 protein. Counted here are over 80,000 distinct CDR3 sequences, approximately 11% occurring once; the ten biggest clones make up around 1%. The sample was whole blood, taken in connection with sensitization to the hapten diphenylcyclopropenone (DPC). The origin of the receptors is a woman in her twenties or thirties with alopecia areata. Some clones in this sample may be carry-over from other donors' samples.

This clonotype has only a few counts. The chain employs TRBV2 and TRBJ1-2; D gene uncertain. CDR1 and CDR2 from the germline V gene are SNHLY and FYNNEI. The CDR3 totals 13 residues. The V gene lost 6 bases and the J gene lost 7 bases, with 15 bases spanning the gap. The CDR3 nucleotides are TGTGCCAGCAGCCAGTTACTGGTGTCTGGCTACACCTTC. It specifies CASSQLLVSGYTF.

Ten or more counts support this clonotype. The V gene is TRBV12-3 or TRBV12-4, the J gene TRBJ2-3; D unresolved. The CDR3 runs 14 residues. Trimming stripped 5 bases from V and 2 bases from J, with 11 bases between. The CDR3 region is CASSRDPPTDTQYF. CDR3 bases: TGTGCCAGCAGTAGAGACCCTCCCACAGATACGCAGTATTTT.

A few counts support this clonotype. The CDR3 DNA is TGTGCCAGCAGTTTAAAGGGCAGCCGCAACTATGGCTACACCTTC. Encoded protein: CASSLKGSRNYGYTF. The V gene is TRBV28, the J gene TRBJ1-2; D uncertain. The CDR3 extends over 15 amino acids. Germline CDR1 MDHEN, CDR2 SYDVKM. Trimming took off 2 bases at V and 2 bases at J, with 12 bases between the two ends.

This chain connects TRBV18 to TRBJ1-5; D possibly corresponds to TRBD1 (5 bases). The CDR3 runs 13 residues. The germline gives CDR1 KGHSH, CDR2 LQKENI. Trimming shortened V by 1 base and J by 5 bases, and 6 bases separated the two germline ends. The CDR3 DNA reads TGTGCCAGCTCACCACTAGGGGATCAGCCCCAGCATTTT. It yields the protein CASSPLGDQPQHF.

This clonotype has at least ten counts. The chain carries TRBV6-1 and TRBJ2-3; D is perhaps TRBD2 (6 bases). The V gene's germline CDR1 is MNHNS and CDR2 SASEGT. The CDR3 spans 14 residues. V was clipped by 7 bases and J by 0 bases, with 11 bases between them. The CDR3 DNA is TGTGCCAGCAAGTGGGCGGGGAGCACAGATACGCAGTATTTT. Translation: CASKWAGSTDTQYF.

This clonotype was observed a handful of times. The chain carries TRBV28 and TRBJ1-1, with 7 bases matching TRBD1. Trimming removed 6 bases from V and 4 bases from J; junction bases left unmatched: 11. CDR1 and CDR2 (germline): MDHEN, SYDVKM. This CDR3 comprises 15 residues. CDR3 nucleotides: TGTGCCAGCAGACACGGACGAAGGGGGCCCACTGAAGCTTTCTTT. This gives the protein CASRHGRRGPTEAFF.

In this sample, this clonotype turned up a few times. The rearrangement links TRBV29-1 to TRBJ2-1, with a weak D call TRBD1 (5 bases). The CDR3 loop spans 12 amino acids. Per germline, CDR1 SQVTM and CDR2 ANQGSEA. Trimming removed 5 bases from V and 6 bases from J, with 11 bases in between. CDR3 nucleotides: TGCAGCGTTAAGGGGATCTCCAATGAGCAGTTCTTC. Amino acids: CSVKGISNEQFF.

This clonotype was seen repeatedly, ten times or more. The chain has TRBV10-2 and TRBJ2-7; tentatively, D is TRBD1 (6 bases). CDR1 is WSHSY and CDR2 is SAAADI in the germline V gene. The CDR3 length is 15 residues. The V and J ends lost 2 bases and 1 base respectively, with 12 bases between them. The CDR3 protein is CASSEPGEGSYEQYV. The CDR3 nucleotides are TGCGCCAGCAGTGAGCCAGGGGAAGGGTCCTACGAGCAGTACGTC.

The chain recombines TRBV7-6 with TRBJ2-7; D not certain. This CDR3 contains 14 residues. The V end was cut by 0 bases, the J end by 1 base, with 7 bases between. CDR1 is SGHVS, CDR2 FNYEAQ, per germline. The CDR3: CASSLAGKSYEQYF. As DNA, the CDR3 is TGTGCCAGCAGCTTAGCTGGCAAGTCCTACGAGCAGTACTTC.

This clonotype was counted only a few times. V gene TRBV6-4 combines with J gene TRBJ2-3; 9 positions agree with TRBD2. The V segment lost 4 bases and the J segment 2 bases; nucleotides outside the gene matches: 1. Germline values: CDR1 MRHNA, CDR2 SNTAGT. CDR3 length equals 14 residues. This chain's CDR3 is CASSGGGATDTQYF. The CDR3 nucleotides read TGTGCCAGCAGTGGCGGGGGGGCCACAGATACGCAGTATTTT.

V is TRBV5-1 and J is TRBJ1-5; 9 positions agree with TRBD1. CDR1 is SGHRS, CDR2 YFSETQ, per germline. V was clipped by 4 bases and J by 5 bases; unmatched bases: 4. CDR3 length: 14 residues. This CDR3 is CASSATGGDQPQHF. The CDR3 DNA is TGCGCCAGCAGCGCTACAGGGGGCGATCAGCCCCAGCATTTT.

This clonotype was detected many times. The chain uses TRBV20-1 and TRBJ2-7; no firm D call. Trimming removed 0 bases at V and 3 bases at J, with 6 bases between. Germline V CDR1 and CDR2: DFQATT, SNEGSKA (reference sequence). The CDR3 is 12 amino acids. CDR3 DNA sequence: TGCAGTGCTAGAGATCGCGACTACGAGCAGTACTTC. It encodes CSARDRDYEQYF.

This clonotype was observed at least ten times. V usage is TRBV28 and J usage is TRBJ1-5; D is undetermined. The CDR3 extends over 15 amino acids. Germline V gene data show CDR1 as MDHEN and CDR2 as SYDVKM. V was clipped by 6 bases and J by 0 bases, with 12 bases between them. The CDR3 spells CASRSTTASNQPQHF. The CDR3 DNA reads TGTGCCAGCAGGTCGACTACCGCTAGCAATCAGCCCCAGCATTTT. Looking up the rest from reference TRBV28 and TRBJ1-5 gives the full variable domain: DVKVTQSSRYLVKRTGEKVFLECVQDMDHENMFWYRQDPGLGLRLIYFSYDVKMKEKGDIPEGYSVSREKKERFSLILESASTNQTSMYLCASRSTTASNQPQHFGDGTRLSIL.